Following are 4 T cell receptor beta chains from one sample sequenced in a study of T cell responses to AZD1222 COVID-19 vaccine. The assay was immunoSEQ multiplex PCR, and TCRdb's table has in-frame clones only and misses some. The sample includes 120,000 or so clones, roughly 89% of them seen just once. Sequencing used peripheral blood, obtained on day 0 of AZD1222 vaccination. Source of these receptors: an adult in good health.

The J gene is TRBJ2-7, the V gene TRBV6-5; a possible D gene is TRBD1 (5 bases). The CDR3 consists of 15 residues. V lost 1 base and J lost 4, with 14 bases in between. Germline-derived CDR1 and CDR2 are MNHEY and SVGAGI. The chain's CDR3 is CASSYLDQRGYEQYF. The DNA of the CDR3 is TGTGCCAGCAGTTACTTGGACCAAAGGGGATACGAGCAGTACTTC.

The rearrangement joins TRBV2 to TRBJ2-3, with D tentatively TRBD2 (6 bases). CDR3 length: 14 amino acids. Germline V gene data show CDR1 as SNHLY and CDR2 as FYNNEI. Trimming took off 2 bases at V and 4 bases at J, with 10 bases between the two ends. The CDR3 nucleotides read TGTGCCAGCAGTGAATGGGCTAGCGCAGATACGCAGTATTTT. Translated, it gives CASSEWASADTQYF.

This clone has only one observation. The chain combines TRBV12-5 with TRBJ1-5; D possibly corresponds to TRBD1 (5 bases). The CDR3 is 13 amino acids. Per germline, CDR1 LGHNT and CDR2 FRNRAP. Deletions cut 7 bases from V and 6 bases from J, with 13 bases between. DNA of the CDR3: TGTGCTAGTGTCCTGGGGGGGGGTCAGCCCCAGCATTTT. Protein: CASVLGGGQPQHF.

The chain employs TRBV6-5 and TRBJ1-3; D possibly corresponds to TRBD1 (5 bases). V was clipped by 5 bases and J by 0 bases, with 11 bases between them. The CDR3 spans 15 residues. Germline V gene data show CDR1 as MNHEY and CDR2 as SVGAGI. CDR3 sequence (DNA): TGTGCCAGCAGTCCGGGACGGTTCTCTGGAAACACCATATATTTT. Protein: CASSPGRFSGNTIYF.